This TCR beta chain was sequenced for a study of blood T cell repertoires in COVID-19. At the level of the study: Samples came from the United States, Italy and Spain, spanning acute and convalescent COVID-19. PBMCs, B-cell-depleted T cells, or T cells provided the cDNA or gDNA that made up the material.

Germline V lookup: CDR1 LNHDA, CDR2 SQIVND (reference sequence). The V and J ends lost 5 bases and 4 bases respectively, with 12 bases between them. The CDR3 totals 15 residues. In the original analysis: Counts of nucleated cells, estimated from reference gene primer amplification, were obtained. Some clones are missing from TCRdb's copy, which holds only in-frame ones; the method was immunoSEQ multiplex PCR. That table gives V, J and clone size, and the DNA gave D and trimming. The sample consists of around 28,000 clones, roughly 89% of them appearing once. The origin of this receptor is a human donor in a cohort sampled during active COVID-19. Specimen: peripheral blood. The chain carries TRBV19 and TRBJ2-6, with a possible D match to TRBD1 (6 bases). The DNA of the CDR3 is TGTGCCAGTAGTTTACAGGGAACCGGGGCCAACGTCCTGACTTTC. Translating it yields CASSLQGTGANVLTF.